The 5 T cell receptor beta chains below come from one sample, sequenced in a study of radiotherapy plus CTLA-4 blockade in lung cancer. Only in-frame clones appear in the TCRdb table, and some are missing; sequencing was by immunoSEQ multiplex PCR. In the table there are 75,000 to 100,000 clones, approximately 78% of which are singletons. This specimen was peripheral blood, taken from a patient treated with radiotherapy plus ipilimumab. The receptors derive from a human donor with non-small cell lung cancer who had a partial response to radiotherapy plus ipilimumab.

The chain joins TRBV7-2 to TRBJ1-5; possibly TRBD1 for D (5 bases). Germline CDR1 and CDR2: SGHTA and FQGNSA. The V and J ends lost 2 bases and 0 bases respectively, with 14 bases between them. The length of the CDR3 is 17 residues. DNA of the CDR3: TGTGCCAGCAGCTTAAGCGGGGCAGGTTATAGCAATCAGCCCCAGCATTTT. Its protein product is CASSLSGAGYSNQPQHF.

The DNA for the CDR3 is TGTGCCAGTAGTATAGATCGGGAGTCCGGCTCCAATGAGCAGTTCTTC. This gives the protein CASSIDRESGSNEQFF. The rearrangement links TRBV19 to TRBJ2-1; a possible D gene is TRBD2 (6 bases). Germline values: CDR1 LNHDA, CDR2 SQIVND (reference sequence). The V end was cut by 0 bases, the J end by 6 bases, with 15 bases between. There are 16 residues in the CDR3.

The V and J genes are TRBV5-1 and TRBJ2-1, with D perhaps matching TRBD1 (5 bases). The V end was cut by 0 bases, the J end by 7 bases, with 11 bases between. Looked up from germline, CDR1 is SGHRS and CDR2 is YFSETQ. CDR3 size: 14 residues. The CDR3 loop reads CASSLATSGNEQFF. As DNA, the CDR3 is TGCGCCAGCAGCTTGGCCACTTCAGGGAATGAGCAGTTCTTC.

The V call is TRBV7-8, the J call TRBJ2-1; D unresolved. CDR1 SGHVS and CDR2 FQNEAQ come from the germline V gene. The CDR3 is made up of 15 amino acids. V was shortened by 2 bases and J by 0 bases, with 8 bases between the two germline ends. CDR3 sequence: CASSLSYSSYNEQFF. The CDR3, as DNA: TGTGCCAGCAGCTTATCCTATAGCTCCTACAATGAGCAGTTCTTC.

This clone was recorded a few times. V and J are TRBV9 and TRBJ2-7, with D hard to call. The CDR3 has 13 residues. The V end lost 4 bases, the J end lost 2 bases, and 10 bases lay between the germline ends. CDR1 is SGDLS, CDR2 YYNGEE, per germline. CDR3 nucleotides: TGTGCCAGCAGCCCCTCCCCGGCCTACGAGCAGTACTTC. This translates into CASSPSPAYEQYF.